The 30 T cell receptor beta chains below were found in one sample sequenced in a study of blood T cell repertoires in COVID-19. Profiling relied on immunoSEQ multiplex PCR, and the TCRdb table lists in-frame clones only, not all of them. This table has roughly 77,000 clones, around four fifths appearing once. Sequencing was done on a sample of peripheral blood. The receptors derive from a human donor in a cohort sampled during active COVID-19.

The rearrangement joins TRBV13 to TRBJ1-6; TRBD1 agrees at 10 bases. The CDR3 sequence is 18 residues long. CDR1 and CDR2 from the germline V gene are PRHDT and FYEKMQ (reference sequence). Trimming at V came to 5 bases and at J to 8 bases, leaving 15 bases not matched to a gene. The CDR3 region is CASSLRQGAKNVYSPLHF. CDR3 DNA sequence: TGTGCCAGCAGCCTACGACAGGGGGCAAAAAACGTGTATTCACCCCTCCACTTT.

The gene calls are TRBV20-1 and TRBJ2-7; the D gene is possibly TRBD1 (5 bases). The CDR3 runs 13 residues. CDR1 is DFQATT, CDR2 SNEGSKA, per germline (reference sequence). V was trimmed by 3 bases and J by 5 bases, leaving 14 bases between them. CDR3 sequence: CSASGRGVNEQYF. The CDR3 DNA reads TGCAGTGCTAGTGGTAGGGGTGTTAACGAGCAGTACTTC.

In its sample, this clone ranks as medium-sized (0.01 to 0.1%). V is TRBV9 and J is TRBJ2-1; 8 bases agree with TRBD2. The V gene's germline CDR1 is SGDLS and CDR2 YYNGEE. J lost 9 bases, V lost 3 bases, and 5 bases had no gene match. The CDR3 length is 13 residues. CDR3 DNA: TGTGCCAGCAGCGCAGGCGGGGGGCTTGAGCAGTTCTTC. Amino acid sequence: CASSAGGGLEQFF. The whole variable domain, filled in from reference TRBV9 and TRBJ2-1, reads DSGVTQTPKHLITATGQRVTLRCSPRSGDLSVYWYQQSLDQGLQFLIQYYNGEERAKGNILERFSAQQFPDLHSELNLSSLELGDSALYFCASSAGGGLEQFFGPGTRLTVL.

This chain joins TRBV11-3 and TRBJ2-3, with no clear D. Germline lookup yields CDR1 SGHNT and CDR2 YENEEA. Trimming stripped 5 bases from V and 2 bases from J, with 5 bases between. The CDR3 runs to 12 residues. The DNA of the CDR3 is TGTGCCAGCAGCCAGGACACAGATACGCAGTATTTT. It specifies CASSQDTDTQYF.

This CDR3 reads CASSSGGSTYEQYF. CDR3 sequence (DNA): TGTGCCAGCAGCTCGGGGGGGAGCACCTACGAGCAGTACTTC. The chain carries TRBV11-3 and TRBJ2-7, with 8 bases that match TRBD2. The CDR3 consists of 14 residues. J was trimmed by 2 bases and V by 4 bases; bases with no gene match: 4. CDR1 is SGHNT and CDR2 is YENEEA in the germline V gene.

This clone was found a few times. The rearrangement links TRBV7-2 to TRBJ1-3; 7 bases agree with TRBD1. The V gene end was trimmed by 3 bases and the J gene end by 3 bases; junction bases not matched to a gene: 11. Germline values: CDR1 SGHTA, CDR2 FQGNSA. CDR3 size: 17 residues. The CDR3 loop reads CASSFYQGVRRGNTIYF. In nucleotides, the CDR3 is TGTGCCAGCAGCTTCTACCAGGGGGTACGACGTGGAAACACCATATATTTT. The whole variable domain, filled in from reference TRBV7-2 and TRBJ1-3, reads GAGVSQSPSNKVTEKGKDVELRCDPISGHTALYWYRQSLGQGLEFLIYFQGNSAPDKSGLPSDRFSAERTGGSVSTLTIQRTQQEDSAVYLCASSFYQGVRRGNTIYFGEGSWLTVV.

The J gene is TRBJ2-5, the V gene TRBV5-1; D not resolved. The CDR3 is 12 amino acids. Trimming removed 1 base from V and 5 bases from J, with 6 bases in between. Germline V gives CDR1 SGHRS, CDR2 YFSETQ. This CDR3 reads CASSLNGETQYF. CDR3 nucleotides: TGCGCCAGCAGCTTGAACGGGGAGACCCAGTACTTC.

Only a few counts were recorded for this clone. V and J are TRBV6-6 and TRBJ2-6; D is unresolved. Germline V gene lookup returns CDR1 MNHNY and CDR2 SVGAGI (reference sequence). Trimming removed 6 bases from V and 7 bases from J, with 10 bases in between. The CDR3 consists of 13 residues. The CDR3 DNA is TGTGCCAGCAGAAGTGGTAGAGCCAACGTCCTGACTTTC. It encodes CASRSGRANVLTF.

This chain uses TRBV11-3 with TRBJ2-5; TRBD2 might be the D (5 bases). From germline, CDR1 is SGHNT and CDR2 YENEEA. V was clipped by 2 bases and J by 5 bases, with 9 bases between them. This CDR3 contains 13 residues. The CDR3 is CASSLMRVETQYF. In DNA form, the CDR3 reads TGTGCCAGCAGCTTAATGAGGGTGGAGACCCAGTACTTC.

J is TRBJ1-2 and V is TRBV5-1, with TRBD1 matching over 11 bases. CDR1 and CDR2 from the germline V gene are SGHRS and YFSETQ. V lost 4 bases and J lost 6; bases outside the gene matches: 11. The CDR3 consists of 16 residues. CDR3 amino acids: CASSTGDRGSRDGYTF. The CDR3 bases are TGCGCCAGCAGCACAGGGGACAGGGGGTCGCGGGATGGCTACACCTTC.

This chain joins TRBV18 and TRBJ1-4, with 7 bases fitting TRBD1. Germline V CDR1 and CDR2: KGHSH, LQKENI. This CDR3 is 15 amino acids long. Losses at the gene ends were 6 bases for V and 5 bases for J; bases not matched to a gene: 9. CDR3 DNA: TGTGCCAGCTCTGGGCGTGGGACAGACAATGAAAAACTGTTTTTT. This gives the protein CASSGRGTDNEKLFF.

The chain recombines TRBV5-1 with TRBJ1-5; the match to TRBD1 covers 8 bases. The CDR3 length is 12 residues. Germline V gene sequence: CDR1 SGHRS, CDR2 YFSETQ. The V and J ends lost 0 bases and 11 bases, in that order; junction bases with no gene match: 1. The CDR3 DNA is TGCGCCAGCAGCTTGGACAGGGGGACCCAGCATTTT. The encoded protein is CASSLDRGTQHF. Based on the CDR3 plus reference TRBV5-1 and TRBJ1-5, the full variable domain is KAGVTQTPRYLIKTRGQQVTLSCSPISGHRSVSWYQQTPGQGLQFLFEYFSETQRNKGNFPGRFSGRQFSNSRSEMNVSTLELGDSALYLCASSLDRGTQHFGDGTRLSIL.

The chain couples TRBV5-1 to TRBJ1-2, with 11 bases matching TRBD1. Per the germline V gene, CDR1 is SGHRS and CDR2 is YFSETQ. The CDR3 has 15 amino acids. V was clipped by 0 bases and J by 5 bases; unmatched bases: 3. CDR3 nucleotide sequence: TGCGCCAGCAGCTTGGCCGGGACAGGGGGTTATGGCTACACCTTC. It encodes CASSLAGTGGYGYTF.

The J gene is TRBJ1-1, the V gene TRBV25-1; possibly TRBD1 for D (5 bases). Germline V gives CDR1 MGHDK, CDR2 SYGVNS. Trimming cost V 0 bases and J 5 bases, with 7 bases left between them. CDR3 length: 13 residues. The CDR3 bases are TGTGCCAGCAGTGAATATCGGGGGACTGAAGCTTTCTTT. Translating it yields CASSEYRGTEAFF.

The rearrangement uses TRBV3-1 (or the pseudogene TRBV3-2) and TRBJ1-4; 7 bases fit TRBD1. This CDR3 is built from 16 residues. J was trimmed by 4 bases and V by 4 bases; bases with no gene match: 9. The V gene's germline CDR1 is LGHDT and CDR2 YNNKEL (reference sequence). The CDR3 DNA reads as TGTGCCAGCAGCCGGGGGTACAGGGACAGTAATGAAAAACTGTTTTTT. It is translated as CASSRGYRDSNEKLFF.

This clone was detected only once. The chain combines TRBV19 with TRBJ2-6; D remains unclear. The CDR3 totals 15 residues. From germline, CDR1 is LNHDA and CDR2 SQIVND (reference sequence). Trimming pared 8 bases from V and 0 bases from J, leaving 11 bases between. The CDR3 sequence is CASSYLNSGANVLTF. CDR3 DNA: TGTGCCAGTTCTTACTTAAACTCTGGGGCCAACGTCCTGACTTTC.

CDR3 nucleotide sequence: TGTGCCAGCAGTTTCTTAGAGACCCAGTACTTC. Amino acids: CASSFLETQYF. This sequence joins TRBV12-3 or TRBV12-4 and TRBJ2-5; D uncertain. V lost 3 bases and J lost 4, with 3 bases in between. The length of the CDR3 is 11 residues.

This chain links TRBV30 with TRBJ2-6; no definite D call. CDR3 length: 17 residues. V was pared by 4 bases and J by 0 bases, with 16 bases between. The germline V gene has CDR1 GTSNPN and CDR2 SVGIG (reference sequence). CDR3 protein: CAWTEIGSFSGANVLTF. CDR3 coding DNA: TGTGCCTGGACGGAGATCGGGTCCTTCTCTGGGGCCAACGTCCTGACTTTC.

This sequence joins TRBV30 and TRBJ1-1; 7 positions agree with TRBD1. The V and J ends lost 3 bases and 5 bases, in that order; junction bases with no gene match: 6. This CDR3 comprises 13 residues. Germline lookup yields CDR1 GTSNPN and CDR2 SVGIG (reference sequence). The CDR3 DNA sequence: TGTGCCTGGAGCAAAACAGGGGTTACTGAAGCTTTCTTT. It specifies CAWSKTGVTEAFF.

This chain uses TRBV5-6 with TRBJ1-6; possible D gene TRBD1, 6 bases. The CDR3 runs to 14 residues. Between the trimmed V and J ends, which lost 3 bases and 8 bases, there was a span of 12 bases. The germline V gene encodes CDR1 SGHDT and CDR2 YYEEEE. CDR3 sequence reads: CASSWGLRDSPLHF. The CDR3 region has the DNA TGTGCCAGCAGCTGGGGGCTCAGGGATTCACCCCTCCACTTT.

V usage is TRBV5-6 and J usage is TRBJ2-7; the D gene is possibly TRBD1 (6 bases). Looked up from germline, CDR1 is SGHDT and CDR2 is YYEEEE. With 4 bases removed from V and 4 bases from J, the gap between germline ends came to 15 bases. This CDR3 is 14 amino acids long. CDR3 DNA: TGTGCCAGCAGCGAAATAGGACAGCTTTACGAGCAGTACTTC. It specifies CASSEIGQLYEQYF.

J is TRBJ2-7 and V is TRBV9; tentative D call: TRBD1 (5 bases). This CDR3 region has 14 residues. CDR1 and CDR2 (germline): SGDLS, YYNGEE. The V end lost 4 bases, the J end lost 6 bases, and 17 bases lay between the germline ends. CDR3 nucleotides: TGTGCCAGCAGCTCAGCAGGGCGTCAGACCGAGCAGTACTTC. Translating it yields CASSSAGRQTEQYF.

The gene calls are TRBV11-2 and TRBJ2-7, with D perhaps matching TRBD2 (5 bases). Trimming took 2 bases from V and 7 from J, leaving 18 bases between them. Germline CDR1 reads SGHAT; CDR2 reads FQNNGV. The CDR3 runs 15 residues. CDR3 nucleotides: TGTGCCAGCAGCTTATTTCTGGACCCGCCGGGGGAGCAGTACTTC. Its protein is CASSLFLDPPGEQYF.

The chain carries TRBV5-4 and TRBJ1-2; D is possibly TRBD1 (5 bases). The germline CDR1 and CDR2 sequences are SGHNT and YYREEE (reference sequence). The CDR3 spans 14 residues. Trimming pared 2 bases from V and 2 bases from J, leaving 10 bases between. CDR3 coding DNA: TGTGCCAGCAGCTTTTCCAGGGTGAACTATGGCTACACCTTC. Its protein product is CASSFSRVNYGYTF.

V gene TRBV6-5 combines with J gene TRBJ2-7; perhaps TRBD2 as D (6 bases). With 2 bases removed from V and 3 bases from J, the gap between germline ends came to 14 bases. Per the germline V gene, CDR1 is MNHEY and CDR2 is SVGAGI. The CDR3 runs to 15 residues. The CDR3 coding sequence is TGTGCCAGCAGTTACCAGGGACTGTTAATCTACGAGCAGTACTTC. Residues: CASSYQGLLIYEQYF.

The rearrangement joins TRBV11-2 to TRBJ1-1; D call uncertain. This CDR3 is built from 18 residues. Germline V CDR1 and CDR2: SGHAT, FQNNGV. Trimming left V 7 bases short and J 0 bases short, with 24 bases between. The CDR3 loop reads CASNRLGIWRFMNTEAFF. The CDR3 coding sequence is TGTGCCAGCAACCGGCTAGGTATTTGGCGGTTCATGAACACTGAAGCTTTCTTT.

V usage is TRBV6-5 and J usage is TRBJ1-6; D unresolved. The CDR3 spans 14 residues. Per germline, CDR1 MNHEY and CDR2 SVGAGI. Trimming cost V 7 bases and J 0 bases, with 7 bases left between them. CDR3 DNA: TGTGCCAGCAAGAAGAGCTCCTATAATTCACCCCTCCACTTT. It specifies CASKKSSYNSPLHF.

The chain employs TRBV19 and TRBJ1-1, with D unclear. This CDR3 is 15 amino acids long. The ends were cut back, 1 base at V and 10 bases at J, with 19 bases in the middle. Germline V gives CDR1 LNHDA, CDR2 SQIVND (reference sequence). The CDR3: CASSIGSGFQPAAFF. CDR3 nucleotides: TGTGCCAGTAGTATAGGATCGGGGTTCCAGCCGGCAGCTTTCTTT.

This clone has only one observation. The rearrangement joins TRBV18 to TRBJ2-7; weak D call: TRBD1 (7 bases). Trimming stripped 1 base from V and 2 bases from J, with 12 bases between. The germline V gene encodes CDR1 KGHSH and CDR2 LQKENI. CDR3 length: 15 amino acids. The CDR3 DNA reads TGTGCCAGCTCACCACGAGGAGGGGGCGCCTACGAGCAGTACTTC. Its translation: CASSPRGGGAYEQYF.

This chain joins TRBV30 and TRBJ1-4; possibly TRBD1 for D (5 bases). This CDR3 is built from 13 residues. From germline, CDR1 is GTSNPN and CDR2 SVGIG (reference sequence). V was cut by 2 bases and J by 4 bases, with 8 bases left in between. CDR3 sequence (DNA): TGTGCCTGGAGTTTAAGGGGTAATGAAAAACTGTTTTTT. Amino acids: CAWSLRGNEKLFF.